This T cell receptor (beta chain) came from a study of blood T cell repertoires in COVID-19. From germline, CDR1 is DFQATT and CDR2 SNEGSKA (reference sequence). This CDR3 has 14 residues. The ends lost 3 bases at V and 1 base at J; junction bases unmatched: 2. TCRdb keeps only in-frame clones here, not all; method: immunoSEQ multiplex PCR. The sample holds 70,000 to 95,000 clones; 85% to 95% are singletons and the top ten take over 3.5%. The chain combines TRBV20-1 with TRBJ2-1, with TRBD1 identical over 8 bases. This receptor was taken from a woman aged 45 to 65 in a cohort sampled during active COVID-19. Sequencing was carried out using peripheral blood. CDR3 nucleotide sequence: TGCAGTGCTAGTCACAGGGGGTCCTACAATGAGCAGTTCTTC. Amino acids: CSASHRGSYNEQFF.